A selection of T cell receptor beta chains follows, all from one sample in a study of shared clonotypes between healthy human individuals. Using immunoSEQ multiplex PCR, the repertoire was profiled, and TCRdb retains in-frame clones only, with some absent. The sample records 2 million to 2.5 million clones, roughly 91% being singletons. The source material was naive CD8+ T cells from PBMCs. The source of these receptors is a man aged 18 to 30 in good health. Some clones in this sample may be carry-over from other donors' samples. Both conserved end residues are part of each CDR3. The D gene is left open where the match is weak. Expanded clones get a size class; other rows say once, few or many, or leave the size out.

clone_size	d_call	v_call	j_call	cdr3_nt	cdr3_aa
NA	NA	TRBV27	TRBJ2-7	TGTGCCAGCAGTTTCTCACAGGGCCCCGTTTACTACGAGCAGTACTTC	CASSFSQGPVYYEQYF
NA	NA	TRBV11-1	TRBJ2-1	TGTGCCAGCAGCTTAGTGGGTGGGCGGGAGCAGTTCTTC	CASSLVGGREQFF
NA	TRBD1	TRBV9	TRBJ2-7	TGTGCCAGCAGCGTAGCTGGGACAGATTCCTACGAGCAGTACTTC	CASSVAGTDSYEQYF
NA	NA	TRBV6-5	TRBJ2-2	TGTGCCAGCAGTTACTCTGGGCCGAACACCGGGGAGCTGTTTTTT	CASSYSGPNTGELFF
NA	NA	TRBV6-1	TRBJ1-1	TGTGCCAGCCTCTTTACAGGTGGAACTGAAGCTTTCTTT	CASLFTGGTEAFF
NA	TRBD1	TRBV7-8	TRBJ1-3	TGTGCCAGCAGCTTTTGGACAGGAGAAGGCTCTGGAAACACCATATATTTT	CASSFWTGEGSGNTIYF
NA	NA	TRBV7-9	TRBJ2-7	TGTGCCAGCAGCTTAGCCCCATCGGGACAAGTCTACGAGCAGTACTTC	CASSLAPSGQVYEQYF
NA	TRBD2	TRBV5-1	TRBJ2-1	TGCGCCAGCAGCCCTTCGAGCGGGAGGGCTCATGAGCAGTTCTTC	CASSPSSGRAHEQFF
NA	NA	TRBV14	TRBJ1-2	TGTGCCAGCAGCACAAAGGGGGGCTATGGCTACACCTTC	CASSTKGGYGYTF
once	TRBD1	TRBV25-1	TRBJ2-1	TGTGCCAGCAGTGAGGCCGGGACAGTTAATAATGAGCAGTTCTTC	CASSEAGTVNNEQFF
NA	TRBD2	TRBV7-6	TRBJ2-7	TGTGCCAGCAGCTTAGTCTCACCTAGCGGGAGCGTGTACGAGCAGTACTTC	CASSLVSPSGSVYEQYF
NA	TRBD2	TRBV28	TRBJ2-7	TGTGCCAGCAGCCGCTTTAGCGGGAGAGTAGATCACGAGCAGTACTTC	CASSRFSGRVDHEQYF
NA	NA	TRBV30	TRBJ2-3	TGTGCCTGGAGTGTAATAGGGGTGGGCACAGATACGCAGTATTTT	CAWSVIGVGTDTQYF
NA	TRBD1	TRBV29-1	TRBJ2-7	TGCAGCGTTGAGAGGCTGGGGGGGACAGGGAGCTCCTACGAGCAGTACTTC	CSVERLGGTGSSYEQYF
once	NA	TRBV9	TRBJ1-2	TGTGCCAGCAGCGCCGGGGACAATCCTAACTATGGCTACACCTTC	CASSAGDNPNYGYTF
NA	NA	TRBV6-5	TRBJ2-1	TGTGCCAGCAGTTACCTGGGGGGCAATGAGCAGTTCTTC	CASSYLGGNEQFF
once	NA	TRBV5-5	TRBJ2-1	TGTGCCAGCAGCTTCGGGGCGGGGCCCTACAATGAGCAGTTCTTC	CASSFGAGPYNEQFF
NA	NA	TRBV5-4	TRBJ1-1	TGTGCCAGCAGCTTGGCTCGCAGGGTCGGCACTGAAGCTTTCTTT	CASSLARRVGTEAFF
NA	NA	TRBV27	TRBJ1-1	TGTGCCAGCAGTTCCCCCGGGGGCTTCAACACTGAAGCTTTCTTT	CASSSPGGFNTEAFF
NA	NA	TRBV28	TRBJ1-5	TGTGCCAGCAGTTTATTCGCAGGACGGTATAGCAATCAGCCCCAGCATTTT	CASSLFAGRYSNQPQHF
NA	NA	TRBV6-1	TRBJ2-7	TGTGCCAGCAGCCTGACTGGCCCAACGGGGCACTTC	CASSLTGPTGHF
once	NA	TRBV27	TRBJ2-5	TGTGCCAGCAGTTTATCCCAAGAGACCCAGTACTTC	CASSLSQETQYF
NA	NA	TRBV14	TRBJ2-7	TGTGCCAGCAGCCCGAGGTTCTACTACGAGCAGTACTTC	CASSPRFYYEQYF
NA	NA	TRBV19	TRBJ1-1	TGTGCCAGTAACAAGGGCTTGAACACTGAAGCTTTCTTT	CASNKGLNTEAFF
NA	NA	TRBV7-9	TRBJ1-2	TGTGCCAGCAGCGAGCCATCGGTGGACCTCTATGGCTACACCTTC	CASSEPSVDLYGYTF
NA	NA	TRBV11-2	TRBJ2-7	TGTGCCAGCAGCTTAGATCGAGGCAGGGCAACCTACGAGCAGTACTTC	CASSLDRGRATYEQYF
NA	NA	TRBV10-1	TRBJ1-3	TGCGCCAGCAGTGAGATCTGCGGCAGGGACTCTGGAAACACCATATATTTT	CASSEICGRDSGNTIYF
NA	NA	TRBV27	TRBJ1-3	TGTGCCAGCAGCCTCGTAGTGCCGGCGGCGGGAAACACCATATATTTT	CASSLVVPAAGNTIYF
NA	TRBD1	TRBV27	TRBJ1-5	TGTGCCAGCAGTCCCGGGACAGGGGTCGGGTATAGCAATCAGCCCCAGCATTTT	CASSPGTGVGYSNQPQHF
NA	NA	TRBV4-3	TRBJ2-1	TGCGCCAGCAGCCAGGTACGGGACCTCTATGAGCAGTTCTTC	CASSQVRDLYEQFF
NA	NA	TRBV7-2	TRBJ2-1	TGTGCCAGCAGCTTTCCTAGCGTGTACAATGAGCAGTTCTTC	CASSFPSVYNEQFF
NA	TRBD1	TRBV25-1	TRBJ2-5	TGTGCCAGCAGAACAGGGGGAGAGACCCAGTACTTC	CASRTGGETQYF
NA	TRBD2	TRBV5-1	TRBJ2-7	TGCGCCAGCAGCTGGGGGACGCGGGAGACATCGCACGAGCAGTACTTC	CASSWGTRETSHEQYF
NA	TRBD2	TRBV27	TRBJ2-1	TGTGCCAGCAGTTCCCCGACTAGCCGACGAGGAGAGCAGTTCTTC	CASSSPTSRRGEQFF
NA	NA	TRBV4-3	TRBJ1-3	TGCGCCAGCAGCCAGAACGGGCGGATGGGAGGAAACACCATATATTTT	CASSQNGRMGGNTIYF
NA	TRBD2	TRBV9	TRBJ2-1	TGTGCCAGCAGCGTAGGACTAGCGGGAGCCTACAATGAGCAGTTCTTC	CASSVGLAGAYNEQFF
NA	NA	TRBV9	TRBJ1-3	TGTGCCAGCAGCCTTTCCCCCGGTATTTCGGGAAACACCATATATTTT	CASSLSPGISGNTIYF
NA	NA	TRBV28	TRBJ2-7	TGTGCCAGCAGTTTATTCCCAGACATAGTAGGTCCCTACGAGCAGTACTTC	CASSLFPDIVGPYEQYF
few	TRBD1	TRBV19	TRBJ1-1	TGTGCCAGCACGATGGTCGCAGGGGGCAGCACTGAAGCTTTCTTT	CASTMVAGGSTEAFF
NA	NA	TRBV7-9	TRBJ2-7	TGTGCCAGCAGCTTTAGTTATACCTACGAGCAGTACTTC	CASSFSYTYEQYF
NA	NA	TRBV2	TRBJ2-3	TGTGCCAGCAGTGTTGGGGCCAGGGGGGAGGGCACAGATACGCAGTATTTT	CASSVGARGEGTDTQYF